The 2 T cell receptor beta chains below were found in one sample sequenced in a study of cytomegalovirus exposure and HLA in healthy donors. Both 60 Vbeta primers and 13 Jbeta primers went into the PCR. Here immunoSEQ multiplex PCR was the method, and the copy in TCRdb shows in-frame clones only, minus some. The data hold about 160,000 clones, with around 81% observed a single time. Material: PBMCs. The receptors were sampled from a woman between 50 and 59 years old in good health and CMV-seronegative.

This chain connects TRBV6-6 to TRBJ2-3; D may be TRBD2 (7 bases). CDR3 length: 14 residues. Trimming removed 0 bases at V and 13 bases at J, with 17 bases between. Per germline, CDR1 MNHNY and CDR2 SVGAGI (reference sequence). The CDR3 bases are TGTGCCAGCAGTTACTCGAGGGAGGGGGGAAGAAAGTATTTT. This sequence encodes CASSYSREGGRKYF.

The chain recombines TRBV7-2 with TRBJ2-5, with TRBD1 identical over 7 bases. CDR1 is SGHTA, CDR2 FQGNSA, per germline. The ends lost 5 bases at V and 2 bases at J; junction bases unmatched: 8. The length of the CDR3 is 15 residues. This CDR3 is CASSRSGQTQETQYF. The CDR3 nucleotides read TGTGCCAGCAGCCGTTCGGGACAGACACAAGAGACCCAGTACTTC.